Included here is one TCR beta chain sequence, with context. V gave up 2 bases and J gave up 5 bases, with 16 bases separating them. There are 15 residues in the CDR3. CDR1 and CDR2 (germline): SGHRS, YFSETQ. The entry originates in a study of blood T cell repertoires in COVID-19. Clones were sequenced by immunoSEQ multiplex PCR, and TCRdb holds only the in-frame ones, with some missing. The repertoire holds some 62,000 clones, with 86% as singletons. This chain connects TRBV5-1 to TRBJ2-5; a weak D match, TRBD2 (6 bases). The clonotype comes from a woman aged 80 or older with acute or convalescent COVID-19. The sample was peripheral blood. The CDR3 sequence: CASSFSGIGGETQYF. Here the CDR3 DNA reads TGCGCCAGCAGCTTTAGCGGCATTGGGGGTGAGACCCAGTACTTC.